Described below is a single T cell receptor beta chain sequence and its context. The data belong to a study of blood T cell repertoires in COVID-19. Study as a whole: There were acute and convalescent COVID-19 samples, and they came from the United States, Italy and Spain. PBMCs, B-cell-depleted T cells, or T cells provided the cDNA or gDNA that made up the material.

The CDR3 has 17 amino acids. In germline, CDR1 is LGHNA, CDR2 YSLEER. J lost 6 bases, V lost 0 bases, and 7 bases had no gene match. TCRdb's table, derived via immunoSEQ multiplex PCR, lists solely in-frame clones and lacks some. The profile shows nearly 95,000 clones, about 74% of them singletons. The clonotype originates from a man between 65 and 79 years old with COVID-19, enrolled during active disease. The chain combines TRBV4-3 with TRBJ2-2, with 10 positions matching TRBD2. The sequenced sample consisted of peripheral blood. CDR3 amino acids: CASSQDSASGSSGELFF. The CDR3 DNA follows: TGCGCCAGCAGCCAAGATAGTGCTAGCGGGAGCTCCGGGGAGCTGTTTTTT.